This T cell receptor beta chain was profiled in a study of blood T cell repertoires in COVID-19. As for the study in general: Collection of acute and convalescent COVID-19 samples took place in the United States, Italy and Spain. The analysed material was cDNA or gDNA that came from T cells, B-cell-depleted T cells, or PBMCs.

Original handling: Amplified reference gene primers provided the basis for estimating nucleated cell counts. TCRdb keeps only in-frame clones here, not all; method: immunoSEQ multiplex PCR. The V and J calls and clone size are taken from that table; D and trimming were inferred from the DNA. The table lists about 87,000 clones, 60% to 80% of them singletons, with approximately 4.6% in the top ten. In germline, CDR1 is MNHEY, CDR2 SVGAGI. The CDR3 loop spans 16 amino acids. J was trimmed by 0 bases and V by 0 bases; bases with no gene match: 5. Sequencing was done on a sample of peripheral blood. This sequence joins TRBV6-5 and TRBJ2-7; TRBD1 matches at 7 bases. The TCR comes from a woman aged 45-65 years with acute or convalescent COVID-19. The CDR3 nucleotides read TGTGCCAGCAGTTACTCTATCGACAGGGTCTCCTACGAGCAGTACTTC. Protein sequence: CASSYSIDRVSYEQYF.